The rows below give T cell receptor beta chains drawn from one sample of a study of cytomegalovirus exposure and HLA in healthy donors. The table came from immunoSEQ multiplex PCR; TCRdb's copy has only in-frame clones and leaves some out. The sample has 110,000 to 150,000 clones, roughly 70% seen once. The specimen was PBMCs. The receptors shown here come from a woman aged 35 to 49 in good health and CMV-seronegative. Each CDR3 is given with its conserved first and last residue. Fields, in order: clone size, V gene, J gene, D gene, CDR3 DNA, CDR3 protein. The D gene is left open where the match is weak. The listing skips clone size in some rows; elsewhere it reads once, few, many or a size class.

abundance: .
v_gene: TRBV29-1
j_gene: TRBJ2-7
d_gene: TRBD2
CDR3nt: TGCAGCGTTGCTGGACTAGCGGGACTCTACGAGCAGTACTTC
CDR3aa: CSVAGLAGLYEQYF

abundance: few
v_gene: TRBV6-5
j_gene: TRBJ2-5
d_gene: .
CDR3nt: TGTGCCAGCAGCGGAGGAAAGACCCAGTACTTC
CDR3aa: CASSGGKTQYF

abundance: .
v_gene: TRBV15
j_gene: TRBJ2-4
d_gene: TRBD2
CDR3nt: TGTGCCACCAGCAGAGATCTTAGCGGGGGCCAAAACATTCAGTACTTC
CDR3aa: CATSRDLSGGQNIQYF

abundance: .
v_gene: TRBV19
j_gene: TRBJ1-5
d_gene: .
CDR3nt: TGTGCCAGTAGTATAGGTGCGAATCAGCCCCAGCATTTT
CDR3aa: CASSIGANQPQHF

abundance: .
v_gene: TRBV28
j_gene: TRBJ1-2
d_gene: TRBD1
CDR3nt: TGTGCCAGCAGTCAACAGGGGGGAAACTATGGCTACACCTTC
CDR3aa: CASSQQGGNYGYTF

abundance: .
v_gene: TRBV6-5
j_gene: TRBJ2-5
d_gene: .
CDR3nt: TGTGCCAGCAGCCAAACTCGAGAGACCCAGTACTTC
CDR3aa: CASSQTRETQYF

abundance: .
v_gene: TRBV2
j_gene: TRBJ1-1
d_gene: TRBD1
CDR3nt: TGTGCCAGCAGCGGACAGGGGCTGCCTGAAGCTTTCTTT
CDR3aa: CASSGQGLPEAFF

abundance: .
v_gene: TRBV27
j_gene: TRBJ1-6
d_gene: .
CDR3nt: TGTGCCAGCAGTTTAAGAAGAGGGGAGGGACATTCACCCCTCCACTTT
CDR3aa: CASSLRRGEGHSPLHF

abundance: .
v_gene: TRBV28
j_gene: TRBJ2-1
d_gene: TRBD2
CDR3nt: TGTGCCAGCAGTTTAGCGGGAGGGCCCAGGGGTTATGAGCAGTTCTTC
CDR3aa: CASSLAGGPRGYEQFF

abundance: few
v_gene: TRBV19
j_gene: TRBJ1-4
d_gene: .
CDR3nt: TGTGCCAGTTCCATCCGCATCGGTGCTAATGAAAAACTGTTTTTT
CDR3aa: CASSIRIGANEKLFF

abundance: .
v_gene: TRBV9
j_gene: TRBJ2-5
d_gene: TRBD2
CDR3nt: TGTGCCAGCAGCGTAGCTACTGTTGGAGCGGGGGGACCCCAAGAGACCCAGTACTTC
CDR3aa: CASSVATVGAGGPQETQYF

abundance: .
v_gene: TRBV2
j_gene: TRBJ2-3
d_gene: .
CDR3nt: TGTGCCAGCACCGCGGGACTCCTCGGACCAACCACAGATACGCAGTATTTT
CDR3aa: CASTAGLLGPTTDTQYF

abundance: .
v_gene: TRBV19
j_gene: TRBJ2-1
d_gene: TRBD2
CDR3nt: TGTGCCAGTAGTAGCGGGAGTGTCCCCTACAATGAGCAGTTCTTC
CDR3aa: CASSSGSVPYNEQFF

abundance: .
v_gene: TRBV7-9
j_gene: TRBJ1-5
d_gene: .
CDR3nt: TGTTCCAGCAGCCCCAGGTGGGAGAGAAACCCTCAGCCCCAGCATTTT
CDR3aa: CSSSPRWERNPQPQHF

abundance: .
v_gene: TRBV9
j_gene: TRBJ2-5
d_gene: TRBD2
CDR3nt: TGTGCCAGCAGCGTAGCTGGTAGCGGGGGGCAGGAGACCCAGTACTTC
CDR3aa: CASSVAGSGGQETQYF

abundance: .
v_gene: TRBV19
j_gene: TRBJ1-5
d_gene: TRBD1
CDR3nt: TGTGCCAGCCCGGGCAGGACAGGAGTCGATCAGCCCCAGCATTTT
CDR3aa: CASPGRTGVDQPQHF

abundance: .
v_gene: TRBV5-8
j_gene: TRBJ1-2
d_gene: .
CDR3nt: TGTGCCAGCAGCTTGGACAGCAGGGGTGGCTACACCTTC
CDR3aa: CASSLDSRGGYTF

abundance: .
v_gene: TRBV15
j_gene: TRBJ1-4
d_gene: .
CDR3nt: TGTGCCACCAGCAGACAACGCCTGCGGAATGAAAAACTGTTTTTT
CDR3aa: CATSRQRLRNEKLFF

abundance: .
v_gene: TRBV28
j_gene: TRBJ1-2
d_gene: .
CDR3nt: TGTGCCAGCAGTTTGGTCAGGGACTATGGCTACACCTTC
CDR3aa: CASSLVRDYGYTF

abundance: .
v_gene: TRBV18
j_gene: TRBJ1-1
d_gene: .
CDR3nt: TGTGCCAGCTCACCAACCGCAATGACAGTGAACACTGAAGCTTTCTTT
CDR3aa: CASSPTAMTVNTEAFF

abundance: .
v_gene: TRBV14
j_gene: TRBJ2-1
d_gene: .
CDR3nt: TGTGCCAGCAGCTATGTGTGGTGGGGCGATGAGCAGTTCTTC
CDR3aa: CASSYVWWGDEQFF

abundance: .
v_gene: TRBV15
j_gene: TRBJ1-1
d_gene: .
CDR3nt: TGTGCCACCAGCAGAGATCGGGGGGCCGGCACTGAAGCTTTCTTT
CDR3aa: CATSRDRGAGTEAFF

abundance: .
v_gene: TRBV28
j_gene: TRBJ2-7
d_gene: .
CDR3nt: TGTGCCAGCAGTCCCCAGGGGCCTACCTACGAGCAGTACTTC
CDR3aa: CASSPQGPTYEQYF

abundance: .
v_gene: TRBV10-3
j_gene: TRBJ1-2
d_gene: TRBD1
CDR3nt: TGTGCCATCAGTGGATACGACAGGGGGACCTATGGCTACACCTTC
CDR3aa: CAISGYDRGTYGYTF

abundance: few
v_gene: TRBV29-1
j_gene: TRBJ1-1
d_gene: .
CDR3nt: TGCAGCGTTCATTCAGGGGACACTGAAGCTTTCTTT
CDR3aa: CSVHSGDTEAFF

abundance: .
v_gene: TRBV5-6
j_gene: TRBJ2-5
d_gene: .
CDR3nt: TGTGCCAGCAGGATCAGGAGGCGGCAAGAGACCCAGTACTTC
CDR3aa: CASRIRRRQETQYF

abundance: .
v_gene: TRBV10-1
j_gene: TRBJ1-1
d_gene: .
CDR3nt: TGCGCCAGCTCTTCAGACATGAACACTGAAGCTTTCTTT
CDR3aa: CASSSDMNTEAFF

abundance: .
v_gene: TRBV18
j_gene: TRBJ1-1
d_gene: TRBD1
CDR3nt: TGTGCCAGCTCACCAAGGACAGGGGGGGTGAACACTGAAGCTTTCTTT
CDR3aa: CASSPRTGGVNTEAFF

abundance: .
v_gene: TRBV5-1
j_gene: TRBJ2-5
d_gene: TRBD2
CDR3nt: TGCGCCAGCAGAACTAGCGTTTTGGAGACCCAGTACTTC
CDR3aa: CASRTSVLETQYF

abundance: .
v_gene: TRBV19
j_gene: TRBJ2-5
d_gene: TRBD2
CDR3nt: TGTGCCAGTAGTATAGTCCCTAGCGGGGGAGTTGGGGAGACCCAGTACTTC
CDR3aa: CASSIVPSGGVGETQYF

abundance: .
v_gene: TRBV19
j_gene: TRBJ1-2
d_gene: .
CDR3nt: TGTGCCAGTAGTATTGGGGCTGGGGGGATATTCTATGGCTACACCTTC
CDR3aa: CASSIGAGGIFYGYTF

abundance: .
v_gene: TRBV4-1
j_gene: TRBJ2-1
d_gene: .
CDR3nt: TGCGCCAGCAGCCAGGTTAGCGTTCGCTCCTACAATGAGCAGTTCTTC
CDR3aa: CASSQVSVRSYNEQFF

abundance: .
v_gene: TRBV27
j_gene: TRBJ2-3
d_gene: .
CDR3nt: TGTGCCAGCAGCCCTCTCTCAGATACGCAGTATTTT
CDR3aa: CASSPLSDTQYF

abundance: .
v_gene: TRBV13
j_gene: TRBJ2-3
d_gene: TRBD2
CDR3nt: TGTGCCAGCAGCCAGAGGGCGGGGGGAAGCACAGATACGCAGTATTTT
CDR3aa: CASSQRAGGSTDTQYF

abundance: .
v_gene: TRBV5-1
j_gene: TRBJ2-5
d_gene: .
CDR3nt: TGCGCCAGTCCGTGGACCCAGTACTTC
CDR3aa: CASPWTQYF

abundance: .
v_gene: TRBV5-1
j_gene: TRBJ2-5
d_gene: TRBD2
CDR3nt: TGCGCCAGCAGCCCCGGTGCGCGGGGGGACCAAGAGACCCAGTACTTC
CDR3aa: CASSPGARGDQETQYF

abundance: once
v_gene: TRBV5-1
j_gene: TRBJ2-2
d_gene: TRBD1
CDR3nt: TGCGCCAGCTACCCCGGGACAGGGGTATCCGGGGAGCTGTTTTTT
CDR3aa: CASYPGTGVSGELFF

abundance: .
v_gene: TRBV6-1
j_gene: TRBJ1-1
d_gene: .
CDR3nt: TGTGCCAGCGCAGAATTGGCAGGGTGGACTGAAGCTTTCTTT
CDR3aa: CASAELAGWTEAFF

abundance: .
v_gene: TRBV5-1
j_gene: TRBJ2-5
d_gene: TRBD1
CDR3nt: TGCGCCAGCAGCTTGTTCGGGACAGCGGAAGAGACCCAGTACTTC
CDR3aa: CASSLFGTAEETQYF

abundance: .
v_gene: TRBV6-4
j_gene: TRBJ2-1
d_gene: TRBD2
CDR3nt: TGTGCCAGCAGTAGGAGGACTAGCGGCTACAATGAGCAGTTCTTC
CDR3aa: CASSRRTSGYNEQFF

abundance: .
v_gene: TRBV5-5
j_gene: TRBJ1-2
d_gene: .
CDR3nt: TGTGCCAGCAGCAACGACCCGGGGGGCTACCATGGCTACACCTTC
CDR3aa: CASSNDPGGYHGYTF

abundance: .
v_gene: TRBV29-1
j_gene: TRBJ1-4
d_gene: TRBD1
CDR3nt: TGCAGCGTGACCGGGACAGGTCTCAATGAAAAACTGTTTTTT
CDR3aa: CSVTGTGLNEKLFF

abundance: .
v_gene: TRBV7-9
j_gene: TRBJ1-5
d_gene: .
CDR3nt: TGTGCCAGCAGCTTAAAGGGCGGGGGTTTTCAGCCCCAGCATTTT
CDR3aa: CASSLKGGGFQPQHF

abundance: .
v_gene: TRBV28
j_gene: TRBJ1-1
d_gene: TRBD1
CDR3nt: TGTGCCAGCAGCGGGACAGGGCGGAACACTGAAGCTTTCTTT
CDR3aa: CASSGTGRNTEAFF

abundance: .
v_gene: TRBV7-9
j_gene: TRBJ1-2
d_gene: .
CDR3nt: TGTGCCAGCAGCCCGACAGGCAACTATGGCTACACCTTC
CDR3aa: CASSPTGNYGYTF

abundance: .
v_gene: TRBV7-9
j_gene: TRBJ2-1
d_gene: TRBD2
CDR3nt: TGTGCCAGCAGCCCTACCCCTAGCGGCTTTGACAATGAGCAGTTCTTC
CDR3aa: CASSPTPSGFDNEQFF

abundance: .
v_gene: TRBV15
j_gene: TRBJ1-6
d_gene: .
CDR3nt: TGTGCCACCAGCAGAGAACACAGGGAAATGGGTTCACCCCTCCACTTT
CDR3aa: CATSREHREMGSPLHF

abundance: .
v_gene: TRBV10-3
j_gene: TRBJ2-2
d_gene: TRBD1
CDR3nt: TGTGCCATCTTGATTTACCGGGACAGGGGGCCCGGGGAGCTGTTTTTT
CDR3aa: CAILIYRDRGPGELFF

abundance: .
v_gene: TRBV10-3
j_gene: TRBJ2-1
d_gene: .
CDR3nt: TGTGCCATCAGGGACAACCAGCCCCACAATGAGCAGTTCTTC
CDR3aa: CAIRDNQPHNEQFF

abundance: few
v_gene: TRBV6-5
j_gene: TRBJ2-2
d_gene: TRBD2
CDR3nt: TGCGGGGGCCTAGCGGGGGGCGCGAACACCGGGGAGCTGTTTTTT
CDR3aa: CGGLAGGANTGELFF

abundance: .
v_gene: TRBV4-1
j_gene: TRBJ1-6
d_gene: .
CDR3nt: TGCGCCAGCAGCCAAGACTCGCAGGACCGCTCGGGGATTTCACCCCTCCACTTT
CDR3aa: CASSQDSQDRSGISPLHF

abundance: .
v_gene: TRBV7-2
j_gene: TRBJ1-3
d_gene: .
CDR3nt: TGTGCCAGCAGCCCCCGGGGAAAGGTCACCATATATTTT
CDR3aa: CASSPRGKVTIYF

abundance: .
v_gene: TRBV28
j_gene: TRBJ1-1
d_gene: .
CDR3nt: TGTGCCAGCAGTCCGCTCGGGGGACTCTTCGAAGCTTTCTTT
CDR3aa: CASSPLGGLFEAFF

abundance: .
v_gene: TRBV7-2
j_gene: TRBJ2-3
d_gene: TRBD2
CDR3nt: TGTGCCAGCAGCTCCCCTAGCGGGAGGGCACCAGATACGCAGTATTTT
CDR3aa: CASSSPSGRAPDTQYF

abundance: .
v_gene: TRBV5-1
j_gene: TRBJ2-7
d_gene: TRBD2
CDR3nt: TGCGCCAGCAGCTTGATAAGCGGGGCCCCCTACGAGCAGTACTTC
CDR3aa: CASSLISGAPYEQYF

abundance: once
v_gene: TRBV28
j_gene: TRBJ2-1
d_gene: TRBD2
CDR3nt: TGTGCCAGCAGACCTGGGACTAGCGGGGGGGCCAAGGTCCGGAATGAGCAGTTCTTC
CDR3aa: CASRPGTSGGAKVRNEQFF

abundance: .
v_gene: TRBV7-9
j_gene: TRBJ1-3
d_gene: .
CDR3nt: TGTGCCAGCAGTACATCTGGAAACACCATATATTTT
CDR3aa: CASSTSGNTIYF

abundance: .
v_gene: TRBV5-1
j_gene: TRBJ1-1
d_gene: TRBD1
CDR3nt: TGCGCCAGCAGCTTCAGCTTAACAGGGGGAGGCACTGAAGCTTTCTTT
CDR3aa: CASSFSLTGGGTEAFF

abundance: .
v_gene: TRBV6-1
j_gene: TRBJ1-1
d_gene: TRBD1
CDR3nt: TGTGCCAGCAGCTCCTTGACAGGGCCCACTGAAGCTTTCTTT
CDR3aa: CASSSLTGPTEAFF